This TCR beta chain was sequenced during a study of graft-versus-host responses after intestinal transplantation. Overall study context: Tacrolimus plus steroids were given to all recipients for approximately 3 years, preceded by anti-thymocyte globulin induction. Points from the study as a whole: Recipient bone marrow held GvH clones, some seen earlier in ileum or blood.

Using immunoSEQ multiplex PCR, the repertoire was profiled, and TCRdb retains in-frame clones only, with some absent. Of under 30,000 clones in the sample, approximately 83% were seen once. This CDR3 is built from 14 residues. V shed 3 bases and J 9 bases; nucleotides not matched to a gene: 9. The V gene's germline CDR1 is GTSNPN and CDR2 SVGIG (reference sequence). In the case of this clone: As yet, its antigen is unknown.

The sequences come from PBMCs, collected roughly 68 weeks after intestinal transplant. This clonotype was obtained from a human patient who received an intestinal transplant, so some T cells may come from the graft donor. The chain employs TRBV30 and TRBJ2-4; the match to TRBD1 covers 9 bases. Written as DNA, the CDR3 is TGTGCCTGGAGGGCACAGGGGGCGCAAGGCATTCAGTACTTC. Amino acid sequence: CAWRAQGAQGIQYF. The full variable domain, completed using reference TRBV30 and TRBJ2-4, is SQTIHQWPATLVQPVGSPLSLECTVEGTSNPNLYWYRQAAGRGLQLLFYSVGIGQISSEVPQNLSASRPQDRQFILSSKKLLLSDSGFYLCAWRAQGAQGIQYFGAGTRLSVL.